The clone carrying this T cell receptor (beta chain) has ten or more counts. The antigen is not known. The source of the sample is a study of CD8 T cells in ankylosing spondylitis. Overall study findings and caveats: Disease-associated clones were CD8+ and fairly uncommon in peripheral blood.

The length of the CDR3 is 12 residues. V was trimmed by 7 bases and J by 3 bases, leaving 10 bases between them. TCRdb independently ran MiXCR on the 5' RACE reads; one entry per CDR3 protein. The sample carries fewer than 350,000 distinct CDR3 sequences, 11% recorded once. Sequenced sample: blood, either unsorted or a sorted T cell fraction (not recorded which). This chain connects TRBV12-3 or TRBV12-4 to TRBJ2-7; perhaps TRBD2 as D (6 bases). This sequence originates from a female donor with ankylosing spondylitis or in good health (not recorded which). CDR3 residues: CASTPGGYEQYF. CDR3 DNA: TGTGCCAGCACGCCCGGGGGCTACGAGCAGTACTTC.